The 6 T cell receptor beta chains presented below share a single source sample, sequenced in a study of cytomegalovirus exposure and HLA in healthy donors. Amplification used 60 Vbeta primers and 13 Jbeta primers. Profiling relied on immunoSEQ multiplex PCR, and the TCRdb table lists in-frame clones only, not all of them. This table lists about 82,000 clones. Sequencing was done on a sample of PBMCs. The source is a woman in her thirties in good health and CMV-seronegative.

This rearrangement joins TRBV6-1 to TRBJ2-3; D is unresolved. Germline CDR1 and CDR2: MNHNS and SASEGT. This CDR3 is 16 amino acids long. The V and J ends lost 1 base and 4 bases respectively, with 15 bases between them. The CDR3 here is CASSEVTIVPPDTQYF. In DNA, the CDR3 is TGTGCCAGCAGTGAAGTTACGATAGTCCCCCCAGATACGCAGTATTTT.

This chain links TRBV9 with TRBJ2-1, with 10 bases matching TRBD2. V gave up 1 base and J gave up 3 bases; unmatched junction bases: 4. Per the germline V gene, CDR1 is SGDLS and CDR2 is YYNGEE. The length of the CDR3 is 16 residues. As DNA, the CDR3 is TGTGCCAGCAGCGTAAGAGCGGGGGGGATCTACAATGAGCAGTTCTTC. This gives the protein CASSVRAGGIYNEQFF.

This chain uses TRBV30 with TRBJ2-7; TRBD2 matches at 7 bases. The CDR3 runs 15 residues. The V gene end was trimmed by 0 bases and the J gene end by 4 bases; junction bases not matched to a gene: 9. Per the germline V gene, CDR1 is GTSNPN and CDR2 is SVGIG (reference sequence). CDR3 bases: TGTGCCTGGAGTGTGCGGGCGGGAGTAGCGTACGAGCAGTACTTC. This encodes CAWSVRAGVAYEQYF.

The chain recombines TRBV27 with TRBJ2-3; D gene uncertain. Trimming removed 6 bases from V and 2 bases from J, with 9 bases in between. The CDR3 extends over 13 amino acids. Germline CDR1 MNHEY, CDR2 SMNVEV (reference sequence). The CDR3 sequence is CASRPLDTDTQYF. The CDR3 coding sequence is TGTGCCAGCAGGCCCCTAGACACAGATACGCAGTATTTT.

V usage is TRBV29-1 and J usage is TRBJ2-1; 9 bases line up with TRBD2. Losses at the gene ends were 4 bases for V and 1 base for J; bases not matched to a gene: 2. Germline CDR1 reads SQVTM; CDR2 reads ANQGSEA. This CDR3 is built from 14 residues. The CDR3 loop is CSVVAGGSYNEQFF. The CDR3 nucleotides read TGCAGCGTTGTTGCGGGGGGGTCCTACAATGAGCAGTTCTTC.

The CDR3 coding sequence is TGTGCCAGCACCTCAATCCGACAGGGGGCGAACACTGAAGCTTTCTTT. Protein: CASTSIRQGANTEAFF. V and J are TRBV28 and TRBJ1-1, with TRBD1 matching 10 bases. Germline lookup yields CDR1 MDHEN and CDR2 SYDVKM. The V gene end was trimmed by 7 bases and the J gene end by 1 base; junction bases not matched to a gene: 9. This CDR3 is 16 amino acids long.